This TCR beta chain derives from a study of metastatic and nonmetastatic thyroid tumors. V gave up 1 base and J gave up 4 bases, with 14 bases separating them. The germline V gene encodes CDR1 GTSNPN and CDR2 SVGIG (reference sequence). The CDR3 has 15 amino acids. No treatment of any kind had been given to any patient before thyroid surgery. Under the authors' procedure: The study's classifier, a distant-metastasis tool for papillary thyroid cancer, was built using CDR3 differences across clinicopathological groups. Using MiXCR, TCRdb reanalyzed the PCR reads. Here the V and J calls rest on TCRdb's processing, not on the authors' analysis. The sample consists of about 6,400 clones, about a sixth of them appearing once.

Sequenced input: tumor tissue. This TCR was sampled from a male donor with papillary thyroid cancer or a benign thyroid nodule (not recorded which). Some clones in this sample may be carry-over from other donors' samples. This chain links TRBV30 with TRBJ1-5; tentatively, D is TRBD1 (6 bases). CDR3 nucleotide sequence: TGTGCCTGGAGTGAAGAACAGGGACCGAATCAGCCCCAGCATTTT. It encodes CAWSEEQGPNQPQHF.